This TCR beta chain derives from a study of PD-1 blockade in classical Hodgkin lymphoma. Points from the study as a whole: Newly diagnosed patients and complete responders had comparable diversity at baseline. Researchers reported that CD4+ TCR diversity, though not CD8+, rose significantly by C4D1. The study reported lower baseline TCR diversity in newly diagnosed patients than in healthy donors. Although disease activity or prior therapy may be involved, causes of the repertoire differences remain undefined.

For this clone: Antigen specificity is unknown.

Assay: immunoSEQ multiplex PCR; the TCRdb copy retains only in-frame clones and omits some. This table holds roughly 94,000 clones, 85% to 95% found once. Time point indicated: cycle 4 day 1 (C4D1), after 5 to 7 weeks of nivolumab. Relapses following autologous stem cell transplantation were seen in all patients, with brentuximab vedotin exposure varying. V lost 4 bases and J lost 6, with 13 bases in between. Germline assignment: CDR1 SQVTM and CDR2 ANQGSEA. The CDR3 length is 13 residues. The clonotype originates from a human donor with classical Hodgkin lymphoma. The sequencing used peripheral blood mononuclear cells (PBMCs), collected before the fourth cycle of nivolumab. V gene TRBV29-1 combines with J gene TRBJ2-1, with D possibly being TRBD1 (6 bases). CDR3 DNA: TGCAGCGTTGCCAGGGGCCCGGGCAATGAGCAGTTCTTC. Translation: CSVARGPGNEQFF.